This T cell receptor (beta chain) stems from a study of shared clonotypes between healthy human individuals. In the study overall: There were three CD4 naive, three CD4 memory, two CD8 naive and one CD8 memory plates per donor.

In the original workflow: ImmunoSEQ junction-only sequences lacked quality scores, so their filtering differed. Here immunoSEQ multiplex PCR was the method, and the copy in TCRdb shows in-frame clones only, minus some. V, J and clone size were drawn from that table, and D and trimming were deduced from the DNA. The sample records around 1,900,000 clones, 93% being singletons. Cells designated naive CD8 were CD45RO-negative and were positively selected for CCR7, with terminally differentiated effector memory CD45RA+ cells excluded. Donors, without exception, were Caucasian adults residing in Nashville, Tennessee. Overall study findings and caveats: Sharing across four donors was highest in naive CD4 (around 5%) and lowest in memory CD8 (roughly 0.4%).

In the case of this clone: Its antigen is unknown.

This CDR3 has 16 residues. Trimming cost V 0 bases and J 0 bases; bases outside gene matches: 2. From germline, CDR1 is MGHRA and CDR2 YSYEKL. The chain uses TRBV4-1 and TRBJ1-3; 7 bases are a match to TRBD1. The sequencing sample was made of naive CD8+ T cells from PBMCs. This TCR was sampled from a man younger than 30 in good health. Some clones in this sample may be carry-over from other donors' samples. The CDR3 bases are TGCGCCAGCAGCCAAGATCGGGACAGCTCTGGAAACACCATATATTTT. It specifies CASSQDRDSSGNTIYF.